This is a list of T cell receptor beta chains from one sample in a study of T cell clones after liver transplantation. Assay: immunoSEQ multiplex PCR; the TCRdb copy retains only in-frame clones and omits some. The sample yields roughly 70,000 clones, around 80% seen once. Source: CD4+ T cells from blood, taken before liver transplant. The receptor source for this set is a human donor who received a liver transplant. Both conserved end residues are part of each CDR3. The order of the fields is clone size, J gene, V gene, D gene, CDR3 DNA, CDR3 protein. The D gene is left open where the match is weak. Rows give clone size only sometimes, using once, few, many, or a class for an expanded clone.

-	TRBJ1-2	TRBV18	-	TGTGCCAGCTCACCCGAAAGATCAGGATCCTATGGCTACACCTTC	CASSPERSGSYGYTF
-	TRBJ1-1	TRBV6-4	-	TGTGCCAGCAGGCAGACATTCGTTGATGACACTGAAGCTTTCTTT	CASRQTFVDDTEAFF
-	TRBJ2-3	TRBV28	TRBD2	TGTGCCAGCAGTCCCACCAGCGGGGGGGGTACGCAGTATTTT	CASSPTSGGGTQYF
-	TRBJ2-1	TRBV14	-	TGTGCCAGCAGCCAATTGATTGTGAATGAGCAGTTCTTC	CASSQLIVNEQFF
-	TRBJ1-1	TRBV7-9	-	TGTGCCAGCATCCCCCGAGAAGAGAACACTGAAGCTTTCTTT	CASIPREENTEAFF
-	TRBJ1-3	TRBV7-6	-	TGTGCCAGCAGCTTAGCCACAGCTAGCTCTGGAAACACCATATATTTT	CASSLATASSGNTIYF
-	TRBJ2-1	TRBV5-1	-	TGCGCCAGCAGCTTAGGCCAATACAATGAGCAGTTCTTC	CASSLGQYNEQFF
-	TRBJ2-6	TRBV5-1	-	TGCGCCAGCGCCTTGACAGGTTCCTCTGGGGCCAGCGTCCTGACTTTC	CASALTGSSGASVLTF
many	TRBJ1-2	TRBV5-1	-	TGCGCCAGCAGCTTGGAGGGCCCTAGTGGCTACACCTTC	CASSLEGPSGYTF
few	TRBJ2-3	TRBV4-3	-	TGCGCCAGCAGCCAAGATGGGGATAATACGCAGTATTTT	CASSQDGDNTQYF
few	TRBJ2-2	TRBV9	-	TGTGCCAGCAGCGTAGGGGGGGCGAACACCGGGGAGCTGTTTTTT	CASSVGGANTGELFF
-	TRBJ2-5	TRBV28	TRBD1	TGTGCCAGCAGTACCTCCGGGACAGGGGGAGAGACCCAGTACTTC	CASSTSGTGGETQYF
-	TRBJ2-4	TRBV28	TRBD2	TGTGCCAGCAGTCTCGCGGGGGTCATTCAGTACTTC	CASSLAGVIQYF
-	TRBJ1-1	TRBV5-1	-	TGCGCCAGCAGTTCGTCGGTGCTCCGGGACACTGAAGCTTTCTTT	CASSSSVLRDTEAFF
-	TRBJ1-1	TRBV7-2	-	TGTGCCAGCAGCTCCCTGAGGTCAGGGTCTGAAGCTTTCTTT	CASSSLRSGSEAFF
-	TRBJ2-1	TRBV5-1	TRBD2	TGCGCCAGCAGCCCACGGGAGGCGGGTTTAAATGAGCAGTTCTTC	CASSPREAGLNEQFF
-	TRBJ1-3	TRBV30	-	TGTGCCTGGAGTCCTTACACCAGCTCTGGAAACACCATATATTTT	CAWSPYTSSGNTIYF
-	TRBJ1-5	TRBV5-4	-	TGTGCCAGCAGCCTGGGGAGCAATCAGCCCCAGCATTTT	CASSLGSNQPQHF
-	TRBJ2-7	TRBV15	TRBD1	TGTGCCACCACCCCGCGCCCACCGGGACAGGGGATATACGAGCAGTACTTC	CATTPRPPGQGIYEQYF
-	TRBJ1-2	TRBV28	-	TGTGCCAGCAGTCTATTGGGGGGACGGGTCTATGGCTACACCTTC	CASSLLGGRVYGYTF
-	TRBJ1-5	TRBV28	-	TGTGCCAGCAGCCCCCCGGGACACTCAAATCAGCCCCAGCATTTT	CASSPPGHSNQPQHF
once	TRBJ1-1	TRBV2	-	TGTGCCAGCAGTGAAGCGCTTGCGGGGGGCGACACTGAAGCTTTCTTT	CASSEALAGGDTEAFF
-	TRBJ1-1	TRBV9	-	TGTGACAGCAGCGTAGTATCGGTGAACACTGAAGCTTTCTTT	CDSSVVSVNTEAFF
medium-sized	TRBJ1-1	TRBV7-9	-	TGTGCCAGCAGCTTAGAGATGACTGAAGCTTTCTTT	CASSLEMTEAFF
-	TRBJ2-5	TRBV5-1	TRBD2	TGCGCCAGCAGTCCTCGGACTAGCGGACAAGAGACCCAGTACTTC	CASSPRTSGQETQYF
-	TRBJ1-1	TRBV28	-	TGTGCCAGCACCCTTAGCGGAGGCTACACTGAAGCTTTCTTT	CASTLSGGYTEAFF
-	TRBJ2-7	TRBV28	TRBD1	TGTGCCAGCAGCCCCCGGGACAGGGTTTACTCTTACGAGCAGTACTTC	CASSPRDRVYSYEQYF
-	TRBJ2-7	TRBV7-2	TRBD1	TGTGCCAGCAGCCGACGGAGGGACAGGGTTTTGCAGCAGTACTTC	CASSRRRDRVLQQYF
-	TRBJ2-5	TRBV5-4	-	TGTGCCAGCAGACCCGGACACCAGCAAGAGACCCAGTACTTC	CASRPGHQQETQYF
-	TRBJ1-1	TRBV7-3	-	TGTGCCAGCAGCCAACTGGGGGGTGGGAACACTGAAGCTTTCTTT	CASSQLGGGNTEAFF
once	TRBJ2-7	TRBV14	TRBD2	TGTGCCAGCAGCCGCGCGGGGGGCTGGCTGACCGAGCAGTACTTC	CASSRAGGWLTEQYF
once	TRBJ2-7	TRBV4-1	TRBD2	TGCGCCAGCAGCCGGGGAGGGGCCTACGAGCAGTACTTC	CASSRGGAYEQYF
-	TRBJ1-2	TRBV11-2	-	TGTGCCAGCAGCTTAATCAGGGCAGAAGGCTACACCTTC	CASSLIRAEGYTF
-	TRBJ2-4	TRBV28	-	TGTGCCAGCAGTTTATTTAGAGCCGGGCTAAACATTCAGTACTTC	CASSLFRAGLNIQYF
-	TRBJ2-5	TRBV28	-	TGTGCCAGCAGTTTAGACACAGGCCAAGAGACCCAGTACTTC	CASSLDTGQETQYF
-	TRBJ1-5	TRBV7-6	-	TGTGCCAGCAGCCCCGAGGTGGGGAGCAATCAGCCCCAGCATTTT	CASSPEVGSNQPQHF
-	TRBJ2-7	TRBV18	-	TGTGCCAGCTCAACCCGACAGGGAGGTGACGAGCAGTACTTC	CASSTRQGGDEQYF
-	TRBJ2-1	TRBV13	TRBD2	TGTGCCAGCAGCCCCGGGGGGGTCCGGGCCTACAATGAGCAGTTCTTC	CASSPGGVRAYNEQFF
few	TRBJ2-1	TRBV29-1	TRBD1	TGCAGCGCTGGTCTAGGGACAGGGGACAATGAGCAGTTCTTC	CSAGLGTGDNEQFF
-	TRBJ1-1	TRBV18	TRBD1	TGTGCCAGCTCACCGGGACAGGTGGGGATGAACACTGAAGCTTTCTTT	CASSPGQVGMNTEAFF
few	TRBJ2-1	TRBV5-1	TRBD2	TGCGCCAGCAGCTTGGGACTAGCGGGCCGCTCCTACAATGAGCAGTTCTTC	CASSLGLAGRSYNEQFF
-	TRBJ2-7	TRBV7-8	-	TGTGCCAGCAGCTTAGCCGCTCCCTTGGGGGGGCAATACGAGCAGTACTTC	CASSLAAPLGGQYEQYF
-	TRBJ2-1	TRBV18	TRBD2	TGTGCCAGCTCACCAAGGACTAGCGGGAGCTCTGAGCAGTTCTTC	CASSPRTSGSSEQFF